This T cell receptor beta chain was captured in a study of identical twins. Whole-study findings and limits: Memory repertoires lacked the insertion deficit that abundant cord blood beta clonotypes showed.

From the 5' RACE reads, TCRdb called clonotypes with MiXCR, one entry per CDR3 protein. The table shows about 500,000 distinct CDR3 sequences, with 14% occurring only once. Comment on this clonotype: Its antigen remains unknown.

Germline V lookup: CDR1 KGHSH, CDR2 LQKENI. The CDR3 is 13 amino acids. V lost 3 bases, J lost 6 bases, and 5 bases stayed unmatched. The sample was also reused in another study, on yellow fever vaccine responses in identical twins.

The source material was CD4+ T cells sorted from blood. This TCR was sampled from a woman in her late teens or twenties in good health. The chain employs TRBV18 and TRBJ2-7, with 7 nucleotides matching TRBD1. The CDR3 is CASSPDRDSEQYF. DNA of the CDR3: TGTGCCAGCTCACCCGACCGGGACAGCGAGCAGTACTTC.